This is a list of T cell receptor beta chains from one sample in a study of T-cell memory formation after mild COVID-19. TCRdb re-called the 5' RACE reads through MiXCR, storing one row per CDR3 protein. The repertoire holds about 400,000 distinct CDR3 sequences, with 14% as singletons. Sample: PBMCs or a T cell subset sorted from them (not recorded which). The receptors were gathered from a man aged 18 to 30 who had mild COVID-19 (a few samples of this study predate the infection). Cell type and time point are not known. CDR3s include the opening cysteine and the closing phenylalanine or tryptophan. Fields, in order: CDR3 length, D gene, clone size, J gene, V gene, CDR3 DNA, CDR3 protein. A D gene is named only where the DNA matches it firmly. The size of a clone is reported for some rows only, either as once, few or many, or as a class for expanded clones.

>11|NA|once|TRBJ1-1|TRBV29-1
TGCAGCGCGGGCAGGGTAGCTGAAGCTTTCTTT
CSAGRVAEAFF
>16|TRBD2|NA|TRBJ2-3|TRBV6-5
TGTGCCAGCAGTTACTCCAGGAGCGGGGGTACAGATACGCAGTATTTT
CASSYSRSGGTDTQYF
>13|NA|few|TRBJ1-2|TRBV6-2/TRBV6-3
TGTGCCAGCAGGAGGGACCTAAACTATGGCTACACCTTC
CASRRDLNYGYTF
>15|TRBD2|NA|TRBJ2-5|TRBV4-2
TGTGCCAGCAGCCACCAACTAGCGGGGGGAGAGACCCAGTACTTC
CASSHQLAGGETQYF
>14|NA|NA|TRBJ2-1|TRBV7-2
TGTGCCAGCAGCTTAGCCGGGACAATCAATGAGCAGTTCTTC
CASSLAGTINEQFF
>16|NA|NA|TRBJ2-2|TRBV11-3
TGTGCCAGCAGCTTAGGGGGGACTCGGGGCACCGGGGAGCTGTTTTTT
CASSLGGTRGTGELFF
>12|NA|NA|TRBJ1-4|TRBV6-1
TGTGCCAGCAGTGAAGCAGCAGCCTTACTGTTTTTT
CASSEAAALLFF
>13|NA|few|TRBJ2-2|TRBV15
TGTGCCACCAGCGGCAGGCACACCGGGGAGCTGTTTTTT
CATSGRHTGELFF
>21|NA|few|TRBJ2-1|TRBV4-3
TGCGCCAGCAGCCAAGATTGTCGGTGTCAGGTGACAGAAAGAACGAACAATGAGCAGTTCTTC
CASSQDCRCQVTERTNNEQFF
>14|NA|few|TRBJ2-3|TRBV21-1
TGTGCCAGCAGCAAAGGGGGGGGCGCAGATACGCAGTATTTT
CASSKGGGADTQYF
>13|TRBD2|NA|TRBJ2-7|TRBV20-1
TGCAGTGCTAGAGAAAAGGGAGGGATCGAACAGTACTTC
CSAREKGGIEQYF
>13|NA|NA|TRBJ1-2|TRBV20-1
TGCAGTGCTAGAGATCGGCAGGGTCAAGGCTACACCTTC
CSARDRQGQGYTF
>13|NA|NA|TRBJ2-2|TRBV19
TGTGCCAGTGCTTGGTCGAACACCGGGGAGCTGTTTTTT
CASAWSNTGELFF
>16|TRBD1|NA|TRBJ2-2|TRBV7-8
TGTGCCAGCAGCCAAGGACAGGGGGCGAGCACCGGGGAGCTGTTTTTT
CASSQGQGASTGELFF
>15|NA|NA|TRBJ1-1|TRBV10-3
TGTGCCATCAGGCCGGCGGGACTGATTAACACTGAAGCTTTCTTT
CAIRPAGLINTEAFF
>13|TRBD1|many|TRBJ1-2|TRBV12-3/TRBV12-4
TGTGCCAGCAGTCGGACAGGAGATTATGGCTACACCTTC
CASSRTGDYGYTF
>14|NA|NA|TRBJ2-7|TRBV5-1
TGCGCCAGCGGCATCGGGACTCCTTCCTACGAGCAGTACTTC
CASGIGTPSYEQYF
>15|NA|NA|TRBJ1-2|TRBV6-5
TGTGCCAGCAGTTACTCGACCCAGGGGTTTGATGGCTACACCTTC
CASSYSTQGFDGYTF
>14|NA|many|TRBJ1-3|TRBV7-2
TGTGCCAGCAGCTTAGGGGGCTCTGGAAACACCATATATTTT
CASSLGGSGNTIYF
>16|TRBD1|few|TRBJ2-3|TRBV6-2/TRBV6-3
TGTGCCAGCAGTTTAACGACAGGGGCTGTCGCAGATACGCAGTATTTT
CASSLTTGAVADTQYF
>12|NA|few|TRBJ1-4|TRBV15
TGTGCCACCAGTACACTTGATGAAAAACTGTTTTTT
CATSTLDEKLFF
>14|NA|NA|TRBJ1-5|TRBV19
TGTGCCAGTAGCCCCATGAGGGGAAGGCAGCCCCAGCATTTT
CASSPMRGRQPQHF
>15|NA|few|TRBJ2-1|TRBV4-2
TGTGCCAGCAGCAACCGGGACCAGAGGGACAATGAGCAGTTCTTC
CASSNRDQRDNEQFF
>15|TRBD1|NA|TRBJ1-2|TRBV12-3/TRBV12-4
TGTGCCAGCAGCCAGGGGACAGCTGGCAACTATGGCTACACCTTC
CASSQGTAGNYGYTF
>13|NA|NA|TRBJ1-2|TRBV19
TGTGCCAGTAGTCGGGGACGGTATTATGGCTACACCTTC
CASSRGRYYGYTF
>14|NA|few|TRBJ2-3|TRBV10-3
TGTGCCATCAGTGAGGGGCAGGGCACAGATACGCAGTATTTT
CAISEGQGTDTQYF
>14|NA|NA|TRBJ2-5|TRBV7-7
TGTGCCAGCAGCTTAGGGGCTAGCAGCGAGACCCAGTACTTC
CASSLGASSETQYF
>19|NA|many|TRBJ2-1|TRBV25-1
TGTGCCAGCAGTGCTCCCAGGGGCCCTACCCCAGGCTCCTACAATGAGCAGTTCTTC
CASSAPRGPTPGSYNEQFF
>15|TRBD1|many|TRBJ1-1|TRBV29-1
TGCAGCGTTGAAGATCTGGGACAGGGGGGGACTGAAGCTTTCTTT
CSVEDLGQGGTEAFF
>17|TRBD2|many|TRBJ2-1|TRBV12-3/TRBV12-4
TGTGCCAGCAGCCGCCGGCGGACTAGCGGGGGTTACAATGAGCAGTTCTTC
CASSRRRTSGGYNEQFF